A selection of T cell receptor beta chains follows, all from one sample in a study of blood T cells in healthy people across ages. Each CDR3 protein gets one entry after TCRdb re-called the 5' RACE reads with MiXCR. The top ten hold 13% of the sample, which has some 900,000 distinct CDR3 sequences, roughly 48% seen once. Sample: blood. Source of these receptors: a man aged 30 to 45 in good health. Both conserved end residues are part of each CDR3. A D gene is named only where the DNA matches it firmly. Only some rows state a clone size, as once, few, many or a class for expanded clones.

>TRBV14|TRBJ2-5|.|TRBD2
CASSPRLASAETQYF
TGTGCCAGCAGCCCGAGACTAGCGTCCGCAGAGACCCAGTACTTC
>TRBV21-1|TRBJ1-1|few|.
CASSEKGWDRANTEAFF
TGTGCCAGCAGCGAGAAGGGGTGGGACAGGGCGAACACTGAAGCTTTCTTT
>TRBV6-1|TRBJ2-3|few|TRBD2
CASSAGHRTDTQYF
TGTGCCAGCTCAGCGGGGCATCGCACAGATACGCAGTATTTT
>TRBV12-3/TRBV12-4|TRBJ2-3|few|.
CASSSQRVSADMQYF
TGTGCCAGCAGTTCGCAGAGAGTGAGCGCAGATATGCAGTATTTT
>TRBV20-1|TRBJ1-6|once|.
CSAREEGGSSYNSPLHF
TGCAGTGCTAGAGAAGAAGGCGGGAGCTCCTATAATTCGCCCCTCCACTTT
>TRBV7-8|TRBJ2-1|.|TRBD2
CASSTREGEYNEQFF
TGTGCCAGCAGCACCCGGGAGGGAGAATACAATGAGCAGTTCTTC
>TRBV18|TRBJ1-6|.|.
CASSPEGGSPLHF
TGTGCCAGCTCACCCGAGGGAGGTTCACCCCTCCACTTT
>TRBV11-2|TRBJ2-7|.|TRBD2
CASSLVASGASYEQYF
TGTGCCAGCAGCTTAGTAGCTAGCGGGGCCTCCTACGAGCAGTACTTC
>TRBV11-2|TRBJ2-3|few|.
CASSSGTPRSYF
TGTGCCAGCAGCTCAGGGACTCCCCGTTCGTATTTT
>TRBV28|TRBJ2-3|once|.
CASSWRYTAPTDTQYF
TGTGCCAGCAGTTGGAGATATACTGCCCCAACAGATACGCAGTATTTT
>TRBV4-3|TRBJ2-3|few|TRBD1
CASSQEIFRRQGITDTQYF
TGCGCCAGCAGCCAAGAAATATTTAGGCGACAGGGGATAACAGATACGCAGTATTTT
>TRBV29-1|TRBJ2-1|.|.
CSVEDSYYNEQFF
TGCAGCGTTGAGGACAGTTACTACAATGAGCAGTTCTTC
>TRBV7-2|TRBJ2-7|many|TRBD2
CASSSQREGYEQYF
TGTGCCAGCAGCTCTCAGCGGGAAGGTTACGAGCAGTACTTC
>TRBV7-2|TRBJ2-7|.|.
CASSLADLNRLGEQYF
TGTGCCAGCAGCTTAGCGGACCTAAACCGACTGGGCGAGCAGTACTTC
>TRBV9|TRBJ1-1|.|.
CASSVSASNTEAFF
TGTGCCAGCAGCGTAAGCGCCTCGAACACTGAAGCTTTCTTT
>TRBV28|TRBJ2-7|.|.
CASTGTSAYEQYF
TGTGCCAGCACCGGGACGTCAGCCTACGAGCAGTACTTC
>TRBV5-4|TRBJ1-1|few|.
CASSPDRFGPEAFF
TGTGCCAGCAGCCCAGACAGGTTTGGGCCTGAAGCTTTCTTT
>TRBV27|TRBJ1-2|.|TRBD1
CASRGDRNNYGYTF
TGTGCCAGCAGAGGGGACAGGAATAACTATGGCTACACCTTC
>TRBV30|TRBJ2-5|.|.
CAWSAGVHETQYF
TGTGCCTGGAGCGCAGGGGTTCACGAGACCCAGTACTTC
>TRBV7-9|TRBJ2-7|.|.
CASSSTDLGGGPLYEQYF
TGTGCCAGCAGCTCCACGGATCTAGGGGGGGGCCCCCTCTACGAGCAGTACTTC
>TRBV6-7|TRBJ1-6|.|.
CASSDHRCSPLHF
TGTGCCAGCAGTGACCACAGGTGTTCACCCCTCCACTTT
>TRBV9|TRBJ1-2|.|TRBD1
CASSANPGQTSNYGYTF
TGTGCCAGCAGCGCAAACCCGGGACAGACATCTAACTATGGCTACACCTTC
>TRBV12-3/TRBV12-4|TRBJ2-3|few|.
CASRRTDYSTDTQYF
TGTGCCAGCAGGCGGACAGATTATAGCACAGATACGCAGTATTTT
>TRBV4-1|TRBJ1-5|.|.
CASSQVSENSNQPQHF
TGCGCCAGCAGCCAAGTGTCAGAAAATAGCAATCAGCCCCAGCATTTT
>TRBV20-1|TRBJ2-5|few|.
CSAHQGQQETQYF
TGCAGTGCTCATCAAGGACAGCAAGAGACCCAGTACTTC
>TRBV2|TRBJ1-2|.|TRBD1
CASSDPRDRSNYGYTF
TGTGCCAGCAGTGATCCCAGGGACAGGTCTAACTATGGCTACACCTTC
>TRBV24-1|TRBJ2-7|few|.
CATSEQANREKQYF
TGTGCCACCAGTGAACAAGCCAACAGGGAAAAGCAGTACTTC
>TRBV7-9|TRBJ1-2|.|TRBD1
CASSTTGAYYGYTF
TGTGCCAGCAGCACGACAGGGGCTTACTATGGCTACACCTTC
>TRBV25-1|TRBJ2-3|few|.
CASSGSGDDTQYF
TGTGCCAGCAGTGGGTCCGGGGATGATACGCAGTATTTT
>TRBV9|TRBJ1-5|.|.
CASGDSNQPQHF
TGTGCCAGCGGAGACAGTAATCAGCCCCAGCATTTT
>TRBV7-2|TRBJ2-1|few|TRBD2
CASSLDGGKNNEQFF
TGTGCCAGCAGCTTAGACGGGGGGAAAAACAATGAGCAGTTCTTC
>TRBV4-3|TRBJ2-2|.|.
CASSQGLAADSGELFF
TGCGCCAGCAGCCAAGGATTGGCAGCAGACAGCGGGGAGCTGTTTTTT
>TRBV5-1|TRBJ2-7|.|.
CASSLAGTYNEQYF
TGCGCCAGCAGCTTGGCCGGAACCTACAATGAGCAGTACTTC
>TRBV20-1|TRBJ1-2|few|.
CSATETGRRYGYTF
TGCAGTGCAACCGAAACAGGTCGGCGCTATGGCTACACCTTC
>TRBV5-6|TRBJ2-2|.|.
CASSFSGGPGELFF
TGTGCCAGCAGCTTTAGTGGGGGACCCGGGGAGCTGTTTTTT
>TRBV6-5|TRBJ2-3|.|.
CASSLRLGGPSDTQYF
TGTGCCAGCAGTCTTCGACTGGGGGGTCCCTCAGATACGCAGTATTTT
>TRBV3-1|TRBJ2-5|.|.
CASTRRGETQYF
TGTGCCAGCACCCGAAGAGGAGAGACCCAGTACTTC
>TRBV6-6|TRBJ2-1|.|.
CASSYSGTPDEQFF
TGTGCCAGCAGTTACTCTGGGACCCCCGATGAGCAGTTCTTC
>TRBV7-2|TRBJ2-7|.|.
CASRRTSSSYEQYF
TGTGCCAGCAGACGGACTTCTAGCTCCTACGAGCAGTACTTC
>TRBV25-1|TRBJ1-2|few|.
CASSERRSGGYTF
TGTGCCAGCAGTGAAAGGAGGTCTGGCGGCTACACCTTC
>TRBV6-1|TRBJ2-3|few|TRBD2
CASSPTSGGPSTDTQYF
TGTGCCAGCAGTCCTACTAGCGGGGGGCCCTCCACAGATACGCAGTATTTT